Described below is a single T cell receptor beta chain sequence and its context. These data are taken from a study of cytomegalovirus exposure and HLA in healthy donors. PCR was performed using 60 Vbeta and 13 Jbeta primers. Produced via immunoSEQ multiplex PCR; TCRdb's table is partial and in-frame only. The data hold around 150,000 clones, with 73% observed a single time. Trimming stripped 0 bases from V and 2 bases from J, with 8 bases between. The CDR3 sequence is 15 residues long. Germline loops: CDR1 SNHLY, CDR2 FYNNEI. This sequence originates from a human donor in good health. The rearrangement uses TRBV2 and TRBJ1-5, with D possibly TRBD1 on 5 matching bases. Material: PBMCs. CDR3 DNA sequence: TGTGCCAGCAGTGAAGCAGGGGTTGGCAATCAGCCCCAGCATTTT. Residues: CASSEAGVGNQPQHF.